The subject of this entry is one T cell receptor (beta chain). The antigen it recognizes is unknown. No quality values exist for individual bases; no much larger clone is one base distant. These data come from a study of blood T cell repertoires in COVID-19 (TCRdb year 2020). General notes on the study: The collaborator samples originated in the United States, Italy and Spain and spanned the acute and convalescent phases of COVID-19. The material from the prospective study consisted of cDNA or gDNA derived from T cells, B-cell-depleted T cells, or PBMCs. Deeply sampled blood TCRbeta repertoires from subjects exposed to, actively infected with, or recovered from COVID-19 were included in the dataset. The repertoires were released in a freely available public database meant as a resource for research on the immune response to SARS-CoV-2. The samples were drawn from the first 160 participants of the ongoing ImmuneRACE study and from 950 to 1,500 subjects provided by 6 global collaborators. A de-identified subject ID, COVID-19 status, age in years and sex were almost always included in the sample metadata. Where HLA class I and class II types were available, the types were taken from metadata supplied by the sample provider, not from assay-based typing. Broader findings and caveats from the paper: The amount of clinical and demographic metadata varied by source and participant and was provided uncurated.

V drops 4 bases and J drops 4 bases, leaving 17 bases in between. Including cysteine and phenylalanine, the CDR3 has 15 amino acids. The only DNA kept is the CDR3, 45 bases in frame from the first base. CDR1 SGDLS and CDR2 YYNGEE are derived from the germline V gene. The immunoSEQ Assay, a bias-controlled multiplex PCR, was used to amplify TCRbeta CDR3 regions from genomic DNA. The authors processed their data as follows. The number of nucleated cells in each sample was estimated from the amplification of reference gene primers within the assay. To quantify the absolute abundance of each unique TCRbeta CDR3 rearrangement, sequence reads were collapsed and filtered. For each sample, productive Simpson clonality was calculated as the square root of Simpson's diversity index over productive rearrangements. TCRdb re-hosts the immuneACCESS table, in-frame sequences only. Its copies lack some clones; in the studies checked, an unresolved V gene accounts for under half of them, and the cause for the rest is not known. V and J calls and clone size follow that table, whereas D and trimming were derived from the DNA. In this sample the table shows about 210,000 clones, over 75% of which occur a single time. Of the sample, less than 6.5% is held by the ten largest clones.

One collaborating source in Seattle enrolled patients during active infection and followed them longitudinally through the course of disease. Collaborating institutions collected whole blood in K2EDTA tubes following their own protocols. For TCRbeta analysis, collaborator samples were shipped as frozen whole blood, as isolated PBMCs, or as DNA extracted from either sample type. This receptor was taken from a man in his fifties or sixties with COVID-19, enrolled during active disease. Material for sequencing was peripheral blood. The chain links TRBV9 with TRBJ1-2; the best D guess is TRBD1, with 5 bases matching. At the DNA level, the sequence is TGTGCCAGCAGCAGGCAGGGAACTCTAATCTATGGCTACACCTTC. Its translation reads: CASSRQGTLIYGYTF. This CDR3, with the reference TRBV9 and TRBJ1-2 proteins standing in past its ends, gives the full variable domain DSGVTQTPKHLITATGQRVTLRCSPRSGDLSVYWYQQSLDQGLQFLIQYYNGEERAKGNILERFSAQQFPDLHSELNLSSLELGDSALYFCASSRQGTLIYGYTFGSGTRLTVV.